This is a list of T cell receptor beta chains from one sample in a study of beta chain features in type 1 diabetes. Sequencing used immunoSEQ multiplex PCR; TCRdb keeps in-frame clones, though not all of them. Of some 640,000 clones listed, more than 12% were seen once; the top ten hold 0.03% to 0.04%. The sequencing input was naive CD4+ T cells from blood. These receptors were obtained from a man between 18 and 29 years old with type 1 diabetes. Both conserved end residues are trimmed from each CDR3. Fields, in order: clone size, J gene, V gene, CDR3 protein. Some rows have no size entry. The others give once, few or many, or a class for an expanded clone.

size: few; J: TRBJ2-1; V: TRBV7-9; CDR3: ASSSGTGGLNEQF
size: .; J: TRBJ2-1; V: TRBV9; CDR3: ASSPRLSGGEF
size: few; J: TRBJ1-1; V: TRBV30; CDR3: AWSGTVNTEAF
size: few; J: TRBJ1-2; V: TRBV28; CDR3: ASSLIGPNYGYT
size: few; J: TRBJ2-7; V: TRBV27; CDR3: ASSLETVPSYEQY
size: few; J: TRBJ1-5; V: TRBV2; CDR3: ASRTGSQPQH
size: .; J: TRBJ2-3; V: TRBV9; CDR3: ASSVVGGTDTQY
size: few; J: TRBJ2-5; V: TRBV7-8; CDR3: ASSWGMGEETQY
size: few; J: TRBJ2-5; V: TRBV23-1; CDR3: ASSRIGNETQY
size: .; J: TRBJ1-5; V: TRBV6-1; CDR3: ASKHSNQPQH
size: few; J: TRBJ2-5; V: TRBV9; CDR3: ASSSISGKRETQY
size: few; J: TRBJ2-3; V: TRBV9; CDR3: ASSVGGDTQY
size: few; J: TRBJ2-7; V: TRBV30; CDR3: AWETGSYEQY
size: .; J: TRBJ2-3; V: TRBV27; CDR3: ASRLPSTDTQY
size: .; J: TRBJ2-4; V: TRBV18; CDR3: ASSPPFSANIQY
size: few; J: TRBJ1-2; V: TRBV9; CDR3: ASTPRGQGAAYGYT
size: few; J: TRBJ2-5; V: TRBV6-5; CDR3: ASSYSGETQY
size: few; J: TRBJ2-7; V: TRBV2; CDR3: ASSTAGGYEQY
size: .; J: TRBJ2-4; V: TRBV2; CDR3: ASSDRAIENIQY
size: few; J: TRBJ2-5; V: TRBV5-6; CDR3: ASSLPGPTYQETQY
size: .; J: TRBJ2-5; V: TRBV6-5; CDR3: ASNPHRLEGETQY
size: .; J: TRBJ1-1; V: TRBV7-9; CDR3: ASSFSLKRGEAF
size: once; J: TRBJ1-2; V: TRBV7-6; CDR3: ASSLSGAYGYT
size: .; J: TRBJ1-5; V: TRBV18; CDR3: ASSPNRDSDPPQH
size: few; J: TRBJ2-6; V: TRBV18; CDR3: ASSQDSSGANVLT
size: .; J: TRBJ1-1; V: TRBV15; CDR3: ATSRMGDNTEAF